Shown below are 30 T cell receptor beta chains from a single sample sequenced in a study of vaccination and CD4 T cells after COVID-19. The antigens these receptors bind are not known. Specified treatment: approximately nine-day PBMC culture with coronavirus spike peptide pools or control peptides (ViraFEST assay). Before the COVID-19 pandemic (2011-2018), CD4+ T cells were obtained from the unexposed donor. Cultured CD4+ T cells had their DNA profiled by the Oncomine TCR Beta short-read assay. In this case, cultured CD4+ T cells provided the extracted genomic DNA. Via MiXCR, TCRdb re-called the PCR reads, giving one row per CDR3 protein. The top ten hold 13% of the sample, which has approximately 9,600 distinct CDR3 sequences, about 30% seen once. The source material was CD4+ T cells from blood, cultured in vitro. The receptor source for this set is a human donor in good health.

By its share, this clonotype is medium-sized. CDR3 DNA sequence: TGTGCCACCAGTGATTACTATAGCAATCAGCCCCAGCATTTT. This encodes CATSDYYSNQPQHF. V gene TRBV24-1 combines with J gene TRBJ1-5; no definite D call. The germline CDR1 and CDR2 sequences are KGHDR and SFDVKD. The CDR3 runs to 14 residues. Trimming shortened V by 2 bases and J by 0 bases, and 4 bases separated the two germline ends.

V and J are TRBV5-1 and TRBJ1-2, with D possibly TRBD1 on 6 matching bases. Between the trimmed V and J ends, which lost 0 bases and 0 bases, there was a span of 12 bases. The germline V gene has CDR1 SGHRS and CDR2 YFSETQ. This CDR3 has 16 residues. CDR3 residues: CASSLEGGTPNYGYTF. The CDR3 DNA follows: TGCGCCAGCAGCTTGGAAGGGGGGACCCCTAACTATGGCTACACCTTC.

This clonotype was seen a few times. The V and J genes are TRBV20-1 and TRBJ2-5; 9 bases agree with TRBD2. Per germline, CDR1 DFQATT and CDR2 SNEGSKA (reference sequence). Trimming cost V 0 bases and J 2 bases; bases outside gene matches: 7. The CDR3 length is 16 residues. CDR3 in amino acids: CSARDIKRGVQETQYF. The CDR3 DNA sequence: TGCAGTGCTAGAGATATAAAGCGGGGGGTTCAAGAGACCCAGTACTTC.

The chain links TRBV20-1 to TRBJ2-1, with 7 bases matching TRBD2. The V gene end was trimmed by 3 bases and the J gene end by 2 bases; junction bases not matched to a gene: 1. The CDR3 consists of 13 residues. Germline V lookup: CDR1 DFQATT, CDR2 SNEGSKA (reference sequence). The CDR3 coding sequence is TGCAGTGCTAGCCGGGAGGCCTACAATGAGCAGTTCTTC. As protein: CSASREAYNEQFF.

The gene calls are TRBV4-3 and TRBJ2-2; D is unclear. CDR1 and CDR2 (germline): LGHNA, YSLEER. Trimming pared 4 bases from V and 4 bases from J, leaving 10 bases between. The CDR3 spans 14 residues. CDR3 residues: CASSRSRSTGELFF. For the CDR3, the DNA is TGCGCCAGCAGCCGCTCAAGGAGCACCGGGGAGCTGTTTTTT.

The rearrangement joins TRBV5-4 to TRBJ2-3, with TRBD1 matching over 7 bases. Germline-derived CDR1 and CDR2 are SGHNT and YYREEE (reference sequence). V lost 5 bases to trimming and J lost 1 base; unmatched junction nucleotides: 7. The CDR3 spans 15 residues. The CDR3, as DNA: TGTGCCAGCAGATACCCGGGACAGCGCACAGATACGCAGTATTTT. Amino acid sequence: CASRYPGQRTDTQYF.

J is TRBJ2-1 and V is TRBV27; 7 bases map to TRBD2. The V gene end was trimmed by 2 bases and the J gene end by 8 bases; junction bases not matched to a gene: 9. The CDR3 contains 15 residues. Germline V gives CDR1 MNHEY, CDR2 SMNVEV (reference sequence). The CDR3, as DNA: TGTGCCAGCAGTTTAGGTGGACTAGAAACCGATGAGCAGTTCTTC. Translating gives CASSLGGLETDEQFF.

V is TRBV18 and J is TRBJ1-2; a possible D gene is TRBD1 (5 bases). Germline CDR1 and CDR2: KGHSH and LQKENI. The CDR3 contains 14 residues. The V gene lost 1 base and the J gene lost 6 bases, with 12 bases spanning the gap. CDR3 coding DNA: TGTGCCAGCTCACCACGAGCGGGGGTCGATGGCTACACCTTC. Protein: CASSPRAGVDGYTF.

The chain links TRBV6-2 or TRBV6-3 to TRBJ2-3; 12 bases match TRBD2. The germline V gene has CDR1 MNHEY and CDR2 SVGEGT. V was clipped by 5 bases and J by 1 base; unmatched bases: 7. This CDR3 is built from 17 residues. Here the CDR3 DNA reads TGTGCCAGCAGTCGTCTAGCGGGAGGGGGGGGCACAGATACGCAGTATTTT. Encoded protein: CASSRLAGGGGTDTQYF.

This clonotype was seen a handful of times. The rearrangement joins TRBV6-5 to TRBJ2-1; the D is unclear. This CDR3 is built from 13 residues. Germline-derived CDR1 and CDR2 are MNHEY and SVGAGI. V lost 4 bases and J lost 6, with 10 bases in between. The CDR3 is CASSFSSFNEQFF. CDR3 sequence (DNA): TGTGCCAGCAGTTTCTCCAGCTTCAATGAGCAGTTCTTC.

The chain couples TRBV20-1 to TRBJ2-3; D remains unclear. The CDR3 loop spans 15 amino acids. Germline V gene sequence: CDR1 DFQATT, CDR2 SNEGSKA (reference sequence). Trimming removed 0 bases from V and 2 bases from J, with 12 bases in between. This chain's CDR3 is CSARDILRNTDTQYF. DNA of the CDR3: TGCAGTGCTAGAGATATACTGAGGAACACAGATACGCAGTATTTT.

This clonotype was observed a few times. The gene calls are TRBV20-1 and TRBJ2-1; 11 bases match TRBD2. CDR3 length: 19 residues. In germline, CDR1 is DFQATT, CDR2 SNEGSKA (reference sequence). J was trimmed by 3 bases and V by 0 bases; bases with no gene match: 13. CDR3 in DNA: TGCAGTGCTAGAGAGACCCGGGGTAGCGGGAGGGCCCTCTACAATGAGCAGTTCTTC. Its protein product is CSARETRGSGRALYNEQFF.

For the CDR3, the DNA is TGTGCCAGCAGTCCCGGGACGGGGGGCGAGAACAATGAGCAGTTCTTC. Its translation: CASSPGTGGENNEQFF. The chain uses TRBV28 and TRBJ2-1; D perhaps matches TRBD2 (7 bases). Germline CDR1 reads MDHEN; CDR2 reads SYDVKM. Trimming stripped 5 bases from V and 5 bases from J, with 19 bases between. CDR3 length equals 16 residues.

This clonotype turned up a few times. The J gene is TRBJ2-3, the V gene TRBV11-3, with 10 bases matching TRBD2. CDR3 length equals 16 residues. The J segment lost 2 bases and the V segment lost 5 bases, leaving 7 bases of the junction unmatched. In germline, CDR1 is SGHNT, CDR2 YENEEA. The chain's CDR3 is CASSHGLAATTDTQYF. CDR3 bases: TGTGCCAGCAGCCACGGACTAGCGGCAACCACAGATACGCAGTATTTT.

About this clonotype: This is likely a read error, given that the CDR3 carries no conserved phenylalanine or tryptophan at its end. V is TRBV5-4 and J is TRBJ2-7; 9 nucleotides align to TRBD2. V was clipped by 3 bases and J by 5 bases; unmatched bases: 6. Germline lookup yields CDR1 SGHNT and CDR2 YYREEE (reference sequence). CDR3 length equals 14 residues. The CDR3 nucleotides read TGTGCCAGCAGCTCTAGCGGGAAACGAGACGAGCAGTACTCC. This gives the protein CASSSSGKRDEQYS.

This clonotype was counted a few times. The chain joins TRBV7-2 to TRBJ2-3, with 7 bases identical to TRBD1. The CDR3 has 14 amino acids. Germline-derived CDR1 and CDR2 are SGHTA and FQGNSA. V gave up 5 bases and J gave up 6 bases; unmatched junction bases: 8. This chain's CDR3 is CASSSRQGPDTQYF. CDR3 nucleotides: TGTGCCAGCAGCAGCAGACAGGGCCCGGATACGCAGTATTTT.

This clonotype was detected a few times. The chain recombines TRBV7-2 with TRBJ2-4, with D perhaps given as TRBD1 or TRBD2 (5 bases each). This CDR3 has 16 amino acids. Germline V CDR1 and CDR2: SGHTA, FQGNSA. V dropped 5 bases and J dropped 6 bases, with 20 bases sitting between them. The DNA of the CDR3 is TGTGCCAGCAGCCTTACCTCCGGGACCCAGGGAAACATTCAGTACTTC. Translated, it gives CASSLTSGTQGNIQYF.

The chain uses TRBV7-6 and TRBJ1-4, with 7 nucleotides matching TRBD1. The CDR3 length is 17 residues. CDR1 SGHVS and CDR2 FNYEAQ come from the germline V gene. After removal of 5 bases from V and 1 base from J, the junction contained 10 bases not matched to a gene. This CDR3 is CASSPPTGPGTNEKLFF. The CDR3, as DNA: TGTGCCAGCAGCCCACCGACAGGGCCAGGAACTAATGAAAAACTGTTTTTT.

V gene TRBV5-1 combines with J gene TRBJ2-3; TRBD1 matches at 12 bases. With 0 bases clipped from V and 4 bases from J, the junction kept 3 bases outside the gene matches. Germline CDR1 SGHRS, CDR2 YFSETQ. The CDR3 totals 16 residues. The CDR3 sequence is CASSLVGQGAADTQYF. For the CDR3, the DNA is TGCGCCAGCAGCTTGGTGGGACAGGGGGCCGCAGATACGCAGTATTTT.

V usage is TRBV2 and J usage is TRBJ1-2; D remains ambiguous. Germline V gene lookup returns CDR1 SNHLY and CDR2 FYNNEI. There are 14 residues in the CDR3. The V gene lost 3 bases and the J gene lost 7 bases, with 15 bases spanning the gap. The CDR3 loop is CASSDRQNRVGYTF. In DNA form, the CDR3 reads TGTGCCAGCAGTGACAGGCAGAATCGGGTTGGCTACACCTTC.

The CDR3 nucleotides are TGCAGTGCCGTCCCGGGGAGGGGGACAGATACGCAGTATTTT. Its translation is CSAVPGRGTDTQYF. This chain joins TRBV20-1 and TRBJ2-3; D possibly corresponds to TRBD2 (7 bases). V was shortened by 6 bases and J by 3 bases, with 16 bases between the two germline ends. This CDR3 has 14 residues. CDR1 is DFQATT and CDR2 is SNEGSKA in the germline V gene (reference sequence).

In DNA form, the CDR3 reads TGTGCCAGCAGCTACCAGAGGGCGTCTGGAAACACCATATATTTT. Its protein is CASSYQRASGNTIYF. This chain connects TRBV7-6 to TRBJ1-3; D not resolved. Looked up from germline, CDR1 is SGHVS and CDR2 is FNYEAQ. V was cut by 4 bases and J by 1 base, with 11 bases left in between. The CDR3 has 15 residues.

In its sample, this clonotype ranks as medium-sized. Here the CDR3 DNA reads TGCAGTGCTAGAGATCCAACACAGGGGGACCGATGGACTGAAGCTTTCTTT. This encodes CSARDPTQGDRWTEAFF. The rearrangement joins TRBV20-1 to TRBJ1-1; 8 positions match TRBD1. Trimming cost V 0 bases and J 5 bases; bases outside gene matches: 14. The CDR3 runs to 17 residues. Germline assignment: CDR1 DFQATT and CDR2 SNEGSKA (reference sequence).

The chain couples TRBV7-3 to TRBJ1-5; weak D call: TRBD1 (5 bases). V lost 3 bases and J lost 2, with 11 bases in between. Germline CDR1 and CDR2: SGHTA and FQGTGA. The CDR3 runs 15 residues. The CDR3 nucleotides read TGTGCCAGCAGCTTCTGTCAGGGTCGCAATCAGCCCCAGCATTTT. Its translation is CASSFCQGRNQPQHF.

As for this clonotype: Mismatch with germline at one junction end may stem from a read error. The J gene is TRBJ1-5, the V gene TRBV6-8; possibly TRBD1 for D (5 bases). This CDR3 is built from 15 residues. The germline V gene encodes CDR1 MNHGY and CDR2 SAAAGT. The CDR3 bases are TGTGCCAGCAGCCCTGGACACTTTAGCAATCAGCCCCGGCATTTT. Amino acid sequence: CASSPGHFSNQPRHF.

This clonotype was counted between two and nine times. The rearrangement joins TRBV2 to TRBJ1-1; TRBD1 matches at 7 bases. With V trimmed by 7 bases and J by 2 bases, 10 bases remained unmatched. This CDR3 is 15 amino acids long. CDR1 and CDR2 from the germline V gene are SNHLY and FYNNEI. Here the CDR3 DNA reads TGTGCCAGCACTATAGACAGGGTTAGCAACACTGAAGCTTTCTTT. This codes for CASTIDRVSNTEAFF.

The chain links TRBV4-2 to TRBJ2-1, with 12 bases matching TRBD2. J was trimmed by 4 bases and V by 0 bases; bases with no gene match: 1. Germline CDR1 and CDR2: LGHNA and YNFKEQ. CDR3 length: 16 amino acids. The CDR3 loop reads CASSQDGTSGYNEQFF. CDR3 nucleotides: TGTGCCAGCAGCCAAGATGGGACTAGCGGGTACAATGAGCAGTTCTTC.

DNA for the CDR3: TGTGCCAGCAGCTTGTTGGCGAACTATGGCTACACCTTC. It encodes CASSLLANYGYTF. The V and J genes are TRBV28 and TRBJ1-2; D gene ambiguous. The germline CDR1 and CDR2 sequences are MDHEN and SYDVKM. The CDR3 extends over 13 amino acids. The ends were cut back, 6 bases at V and 2 bases at J, with 10 bases in the middle.

This clonotype showed up just a few times. The chain recombines TRBV19 with TRBJ2-3; 8 bases are shared with TRBD2. Germline CDR1 is LNHDA and CDR2 is SQIVND (reference sequence). The CDR3 has 15 amino acids. V shed 6 bases and J 1 base; nucleotides not matched to a gene: 6. The CDR3 coding sequence is TGTGCCAGTAGGGTAGGAGCGGGAGGCACAGATACGCAGTATTTT. It is translated as CASRVGAGGTDTQYF.

The chain combines TRBV7-9 with TRBJ2-7, with D possibly matching TRBD1 (6 bases). CDR1 and CDR2 from the germline V gene are SEHNR and FQNEAQ (reference sequence). V was cut by 5 bases and J by 3 bases, with 11 bases left in between. This CDR3 contains 13 residues. The CDR3 bases are TGTGCCAGCAGCCTAGGACAGTTCTACGAGCAGTACTTC. Residues: CASSLGQFYEQYF.